This is a list of T cell receptor beta chains from one sample in a study of blood T cell repertoires in COVID-19. The protocol was immunoSEQ multiplex PCR, while the TCRdb copy is restricted to in-frame clones and leaves out a portion. The sample contains fewer than 250,000 clones, about 80% of which appear only once. Sequencing input: peripheral blood. The receptors stem from a woman between 45 and 65 years old with acute or convalescent COVID-19. Each CDR3 is given with its conserved first and last residue.

V	J	CDR3
TRBV19	TRBJ2-7	CATLQGREQYF
TRBV10-3	TRBJ2-6	CAIGEQGPITSGANVLTF
TRBV28	TRBJ2-1	CASSPAGIYNEQFF
TRBV4-3	TRBJ2-2	CASSQDPQSGELFF
TRBV11-2	TRBJ1-6	CASSPGGSPLHF
TRBV7-6	TRBJ1-5	CASSSGRSGDQPQHF
TRBV7-2	TRBJ2-7	CASSLAFGVTLKTYEQYF
TRBV30	TRBJ1-6	CAWDYRDRDNSPLHF
TRBV7-9	TRBJ2-2	CASSFEGGGELFF
TRBV28	TRBJ1-6	CASRLGHFNSPLHF
TRBV28	TRBJ1-5	CASKGEGNQPQHF
TRBV6-5	TRBJ1-2	CASRPGQSYGYTF
TRBV6-5	TRBJ2-7	CASSKRTGSYEQYF
TRBV5-8	TRBJ2-5	CASRVRGSETQYF
TRBV28	TRBJ2-5	CASSLGGRETQYF
TRBV19	TRBJ1-2	CARAYAPYPPYGYTF
TRBV5-6	TRBJ1-1	CASKINRGGNTEAFF
TRBV5-8	TRBJ2-7	CASSLREDPYEQYF
TRBV7-9	TRBJ1-2	CASTARTGGGYTF
TRBV7-9	TRBJ1-5	CASSLQGAFSQPQHF
TRBV19	TRBJ2-7	CASSIREGVEQYF
TRBV30	TRBJ2-5	CAWRDTGEETQYF
TRBV4-2	TRBJ1-5	CASSQERGGNQPQHF
TRBV5-1	TRBJ1-1	CASSLAAGGNTEAFF
TRBV6-5	TRBJ2-1	CASSPGLAPRNEQFF
TRBV5-1	TRBJ2-5	CASSPAALGETQYF